This TCR beta chain comes out of a study of blood T cell repertoires in COVID-19. Looking at the study overall: COVID-19 samples, acute and convalescent, were from the United States, Italy and Spain. The cDNA or gDNA used as material had been derived from T cells, B-cell-depleted T cells, or PBMCs.

Per the original methods: Reference gene primers were amplified, and this amplification served to estimate nucleated cell counts. Produced via immunoSEQ multiplex PCR; TCRdb's table is partial and in-frame only. V and J calls and clone size come straight from that table; D and trimming were deduced from the DNA. This table has roughly 480,000 clones, approximately 89% appearing once. Looked up from germline, CDR1 is LNHDA and CDR2 is SQIVND (reference sequence). This CDR3 has 14 amino acids. V was trimmed by 3 bases and J by 7 bases, leaving 12 bases between them. The sample taken for sequencing was peripheral blood. The sequence came from a man aged 18-30 years with COVID-19, enrolled during active disease. V and J are TRBV19 and TRBJ1-4, with D tentatively TRBD1 (6 bases). The CDR3 loop is CASSIQGLSEKLFF. In DNA, the CDR3 is TGTGCCAGTAGTATTCAGGGGTTAAGTGAAAAACTGTTTTTT.